This record looks at one T cell receptor (beta chain) sequence and its context. Which antigen it targets is not known. No base quality values were provided; no much bigger clone lies one nucleotide off. The time point label of this sample denotes: healthy volunteer bleed at 6 weeks. Total RNA was extracted from unfractionated whole blood that had been collected in Tempus Blood RNA tubes. As TCR sequencing controls, about 5 healthy volunteers were used, with blood taken at day 0, 2 weeks and 6 weeks. This entry belongs to a study of human T cells and chemical hapten exposure (dated by TCRdb to the early 2020s). Background on the whole study: Libraries were combined into a pool for sequencing, and differences in TCR yield between samples came mainly from small differences in library volumes within the pool. The study tracked peripheral blood TCR repertoire changes in vivo during primary and secondary sensitization to the hapten diphenylcyclopropenone (DPC) in alopecia patients. From each blood RNA sample, both TCR alpha and TCR beta chains were sequenced. The full study reports these points: The number of TCRs above 1 in 1000 frequency did not change with DPC sensitization; there was no evidence of global repertoire structure alterations. After repeated subsampling, changes were observed in the strength of the expansion versus patch-test correlation and in the threshold at which the correlation became significant.

Receptor amplification or capture employed RACE. The sample was run on a NextSeq 500. During library preparation, unique molecular identifiers were attached to individual cDNA molecules so that TCRs could be counted quantitatively and reproducibly. The paper's data handling went like this. The median number of TCRs per sample was 95,638, ranging from roughly 20,000 to 700,000. V, J and CDR3 annotation of the TCR reads was carried out using the Decombinator software suite. To make PS versus PT1 abundance plots, every sample was subsampled to the same number of TCRs (28,000). Expanded TCRs were defined as absent before sensitization and observed at least eight times at the 2-week time point. TCRdb trimmed public reads at Q25 via fastp, called clones via MiXCR and kept in-frame beta chains. Under each unique CDR3 protein, matching rows form one entry showing the most common genes and DNA. Here the V and J calls rest on TCRdb's processing, not on the authors' analysis. Here the sample has fewer than 85,000 distinct CDR3 sequences; around 9.3% occur a single time. Jointly, the top ten make up 1.7% of the sample.

CDR1 and CDR2 (LGHDT, YNNKEL) derive from the germline V gene (reference sequence). Inclusive of the bounding cysteine and phenylalanine, the CDR3 is 15 residues long. Only the CDR3 part of the read is kept: 45 bases, read in frame from the first base. The trim is 1 base for V and 4 bases for J, with a gap of 14 bases between the germline ends. Sequencing input: whole blood. The origin of this receptor is a female donor in good health. Some clones in this sample may be carry-over from other donors' samples. The V and J genes are TRBV3-1 and TRBJ2-7, with the D segment identity uncertain. The sequenced DNA is TGTGCCAGCAGCCAAGTAGGCAGGCTCCGGTACGAGCAGTACTTC. Translated, it gives CASSQVGRLRYEQYF.